These 2 T cell receptor beta chains came from one sample sequenced in a study of prognosis after radiotherapy for stage I lung cancer. Two-round multiplex PCR, the amplification method, yielded TCR beta CDR3 from genomic DNA. Primers (each specific to one TRBV or TRBJ gene) were used in first-round PCR. TCRdb reanalysed the multiplex PCR reads using MiXCR and keeps one entry per CDR3 protein. The sample yields 10,000 to 15,000 distinct CDR3 sequences, 43% seen once. Sample: PBMCs, taken before or after stereotactic body radiation therapy (not recorded which). These receptor sequences come from a donor of 50 years or more with non-small cell lung cancer.

In this sample, this clonotype turned up once. V and J are TRBV7-2 and TRBJ2-7; D is possibly TRBD1 (5 bases). The CDR3 runs 15 residues. Trimming shortened V by 5 bases and J by 2 bases, and 16 bases separated the two germline ends. The germline CDR1 and CDR2 sequences are SGHTA and FQGNSA. In DNA form, the CDR3 reads TGTGCCAGCAGCCTGGATTCCCTCAGGGCCTACGAGCAGTACTTC. This codes for CASSLDSLRAYEQYF.

This clonotype was seen repeatedly, ten times or more. The V call is TRBV7-6, the J call TRBJ2-7; 7 positions match TRBD2. Germline loops: CDR1 SGHVS, CDR2 FNYEAQ. V lost 1 base to trimming and J lost 0 bases; unmatched junction nucleotides: 12. The CDR3 is 18 residues long. The CDR3 sequence: CASSLEGVALADSYEQYF. CDR3 nucleotide sequence: TGTGCCAGCAGCTTAGAAGGGGTCGCGCTAGCGGACTCCTACGAGCAGTACTTC. Looking up the rest from reference TRBV7-6 and TRBJ2-7 gives the full variable domain: GAGVSQSPRYKVTKRGQDVALRCDPISGHVSLYWYRQALGQGPEFLTYFNYEAQQDKSGLPNDRFSAERPEGSISTLTIQRTEQRDSAMYRCASSLEGVALADSYEQYFGPGTRLTVT.